The rows below give T cell receptor beta chains drawn from one sample of a study of blood T cell repertoires in COVID-19. The protocol was immunoSEQ multiplex PCR, while the TCRdb copy is restricted to in-frame clones and leaves out a portion. The sample includes around 230,000 clones, 81% of them seen just once. Sequencing used PBMCs or T cells enriched from blood (not recorded which). The source of these receptors is a man in his forties or fifties who had recovered from COVID-19. Both conserved end residues are part of each CDR3. D genes are given only for firm matches. Not all rows give a size; the values are once, few, many and, for expanded clones, a class.

TRBJ1-6 . . TRBV10-1 TGCGCCAGCAGTGATACCCGCTTAGGTCGGAGTTCACCCCTCCACTTT CASSDTRLGRSSPLHF
TRBJ2-5 . TRBD2 TRBV12-5 TGTGCTAGTGGTTTGGGTGGCGGGGGGCTCCAAGAGACCCAGTACTTC CASGLGGGGLQETQYF
TRBJ1-1 . . TRBV5-1 TGCGCCAGCAGCTTGGCCATCGCAGGAAACACTGAAGCTTTCTTT CASSLAIAGNTEAFF
TRBJ1-5 . . TRBV6-1 TGTGCCAGCAGTGAAACCTATAGCAGCAATCAGCCCCAGCATTTT CASSETYSSNQPQHF
TRBJ2-1 . TRBD1 TRBV28 TGTGCCAGCTGGGACAGGGTTGGAAACAATGAGCAGTTCTTC CASWDRVGNNEQFF
TRBJ2-1 . . TRBV9 TGTGCCAGCAGCGTAGACCCCTCGGAGGTTGATCCCAATGAGCAGTTCTTC CASSVDPSEVDPNEQFF
TRBJ1-2 . . TRBV12-3/TRBV12-4 TGTGCCAGCAGTTCAATGGCTGGCTACACCTTC CASSSMAGYTF
TRBJ1-1 . TRBD1 TRBV11-1 TGTGCCAGCAGCGTTTACGGGACAGCCTGGACTGAAGCTTTCTTT CASSVYGTAWTEAFF
TRBJ2-1 . TRBD2 TRBV19 TGTGCCAGTAGTACCGGGACTAGAATACCCTACAATGAGCAGTTCTTC CASSTGTRIPYNEQFF
TRBJ1-5 . . TRBV11-2 TGTGCCAGCAGCGACAGTATCGGGGGTCAGCCCCAGCATTTT CASSDSIGGQPQHF
TRBJ2-7 . TRBD1 TRBV11-2 TGTGCCAGCAGACTCCCCGGGACAGGGGTCGAGCAGTACTTC CASRLPGTGVEQYF
TRBJ2-5 . TRBD1 TRBV13 TGTGCCAGCAGCTTCCAAACCGGGACAGGAGGGCAAGAGACCCAGTACTTC CASSFQTGTGGQETQYF
TRBJ1-5 few TRBD1 TRBV28 TGTGCCAGCAGGACCCGGACAGGGGGAGATGGTCAGCCCCAGCATTTT CASRTRTGGDGQPQHF
TRBJ2-3 . TRBD2 TRBV18 TGTGCCAGCTCACCAACCGCGGGAGCGGTAGATACGCAGTATTTT CASSPTAGAVDTQYF
TRBJ2-3 many . TRBV7-3 TGTGCCAGCAGCTCGGGAGATGAAGATACGCAGTATTTT CASSSGDEDTQYF
TRBJ2-1 . TRBD2 TRBV11-2 TGTGCCAGCAGCTTAGTCGTAGCGGGAGGGCTCGATGAGCAGTTCTTC CASSLVVAGGLDEQFF
TRBJ1-3 . . TRBV6-1 TGTGCCAGCAGTGAACGGGGGAGAAACACCATATATTTT CASSERGRNTIYF
TRBJ2-2 . . TRBV19 TGTGCCAGTAGTTCCAAAAGGGGCACAGGGAAGCGGATTTTGTTT CASSSKRGTGKRILF
TRBJ2-3 . TRBD2 TRBV4-1 TGCGCCAGCAGGAGAGGATTGCTAGCGGGAGGGATAAAAGATACGCAGTATTTT CASRRGLLAGGIKDTQYF
TRBJ1-1 . . TRBV5-1 TGCGCCAGCAGCCCACAACCGCCGAACACTGAAGCTTTCTTT CASSPQPPNTEAFF
TRBJ2-6 . . TRBV19 TGTGCCAGTAGTCTCTCTGGGGCCAACGTCCTGACTTTC CASSLSGANVLTF
TRBJ2-3 . . TRBV6-5 TGTGCCAGCAGTCCACGACTCAGCACAGATACGCAGTATTTT CASSPRLSTDTQYF
TRBJ2-3 . TRBD2 TRBV10-3 TGTGCCATCAGTGAGAGTGTGGGACTAGCGGGGGGACTTAGCACAGATACGCAGTATTTT CAISESVGLAGGLSTDTQYF
TRBJ1-6 . . TRBV14 TGTGCCAGCAGCCAAGAGAGCGTCTTTAATTCACCCCTCCACTTT CASSQESVFNSPLHF
TRBJ1-1 . TRBD1 TRBV29-1 TGCAGCGTTGTCGACAGGGGCGTGGGTGAAGCTTTCTTT CSVVDRGVGEAFF
TRBJ2-7 . . TRBV5-1 TGCGCCAGCAGCTCCGGACAGATGCAGTACTTC CASSSGQMQYF
TRBJ1-5 . . TRBV19 TGTGCCAGTAGTATAGAAGTAGGGGACACCTCGGCCCAGCATTTT CASSIEVGDTSAQHF
TRBJ1-1 . TRBD1 TRBV18 TGTGCCAGCTCAGGACGACAGGGGAACACTGAAGCTTTCTTT CASSGRQGNTEAFF
TRBJ2-7 . TRBD2 TRBV4-1 TGCGCCAGCTCGGGAGGACCCTCCGAAAAGGACGAGCAGTACTTC CASSGGPSEKDEQYF
TRBJ1-2 . TRBD1 TRBV27 TGTGCCAGCAGTTGGGACAGGGCGAACTATGGCTACACCTTC CASSWDRANYGYTF
TRBJ2-3 . . TRBV21-1 TGTGCCAGCAGCAAACGATGGACAGGCATAAGCACAGATACGCAGTATTTT CASSKRWTGISTDTQYF
TRBJ2-1 . TRBD1 TRBV6-1 TGTGCCAGCAGTGAAGGAAGGGGGCGGAATGAGCAGTTCTTC CASSEGRGRNEQFF
TRBJ1-6 . . TRBV27 TGTGCCAGCACAGGGGCCTATAATTCACCCCTCCACTTT CASTGAYNSPLHF
TRBJ1-5 . TRBD1 TRBV2 TGTGCCACCGACAGGGGGGAGGGCAATCAGCCCCAGCATTTT CATDRGEGNQPQHF
TRBJ2-1 few TRBD2 TRBV12-3/TRBV12-4 TGTGCCAGCAGGGGGACTAGCGGGGGTGAGCAGTTCTTC CASRGTSGGEQFF